One and the same sample provided the 7 T cell receptor beta chains below, sequenced in a study of beta chain features in type 1 diabetes. Since all of the isolated RNA was reverse transcribed, expressed TCRB transcripts were what got sequenced. Assay used: immunoSEQ multiplex PCR; TCRdb lists only in-frame clones, some missing. Of over 500,000 clones listed, roughly a sixth were seen once; the top ten hold about 0.093%. Source material: naive CD4+ T cells from blood. These receptors came from a man between 18 and 29 years old in good health.

This clone was seen a handful of times. The chain combines TRBV4-1 with TRBJ1-2, with D tentatively TRBD1 (6 bases). Germline CDR1 is MGHRA and CDR2 is YSYEKL. CDR3 length: 15 residues. V was cut by 4 bases and J by 4 bases, with 16 bases left in between. CDR3: CASSLKEGQSYGYTF. The CDR3 DNA follows: TGCGCCAGCAGCCTTAAAGAAGGACAGTCCTATGGCTACACCTTC.

This clone was detected only a few times. One junction end does not reproduce the germline sequence, and a read error may be involved. This chain connects TRBV29-1 to TRBJ2-1; 11 nucleotides match TRBD2. Looked up from germline, CDR1 is SQVTM and CDR2 is ANQGSEA. This CDR3 spans 16 amino acids. The CDR3 nucleotides are TGCAGCGGTGAAACTAGCGGGAGAAGCTTCCACAATGAGCAGTTCTTC. As protein: CSGETSGRSFHNEQFF.

The chain links TRBV28 to TRBJ2-5, with D unresolved. Germline CDR1 is MDHEN and CDR2 is SYDVKM. V lost 7 bases, J lost 2 bases, and 17 bases lay in between. The length of the CDR3 is 15 residues. The CDR3 region has the DNA TGTGCCAGCAACGCACGGACGGTAATTCAAGAGACCCAGTACTTC. Translating it yields CASNARTVIQETQYF. The entire variable domain, with the rest obtained from reference TRBV28 and TRBJ2-5, is as follows: DVKVTQSSRYLVKRTGEKVFLECVQDMDHENMFWYRQDPGLGLRLIYFSYDVKMKEKGDIPEGYSVSREKKERFSLILESASTNQTSMYLCASNARTVIQETQYFGPGTRLLVL.

CDR3 nucleotide sequence: TGCGCCAGCAGCCAAGATGTTCTAGCGGGAGTCACCGGGGAGCTGTTTTTT. It is translated as CASSQDVLAGVTGELFF. The chain carries TRBV4-1 and TRBJ2-2; 10 bases map to TRBD2. Trimming removed 0 bases from V and 4 bases from J; junction bases left unmatched: 5. The CDR3 length is 17 residues. Germline V lookup: CDR1 MGHRA, CDR2 YSYEKL.

This clone was detected only a few times. This chain links TRBV28 with TRBJ2-3, with 10 bases that match TRBD1. Germline values: CDR1 MDHEN, CDR2 SYDVKM. This CDR3 has 15 residues. Unmatched junction bases numbered 4, after V lost 4 bases and J lost 3 bases. Here the CDR3 reads CASSSGTGATDTQYF. The CDR3 region has the DNA TGTGCCAGCAGTTCCGGGACAGGGGCAACAGATACGCAGTATTTT.

This chain uses TRBV7-8 with TRBJ2-7; 10 positions match TRBD2. With 0 bases clipped from V and 3 bases from J, the junction kept 11 bases outside the gene matches. The germline CDR1 and CDR2 sequences are SGHVS and FQNEAQ. This CDR3 has 18 residues. Here the CDR3 DNA reads TGTGCCAGCAGCTTAGCGCTAAACCTAGCGGGGGATATCTACGAGCAGTACTTC. Residues: CASSLALNLAGDIYEQYF.

This clone was picked up a small number of times. V usage is TRBV30 and J usage is TRBJ1-3, with a weak D call TRBD1 (5 bases). The CDR3 length is 15 residues. CDR1 GTSNPN and CDR2 SVGIG come from the germline V gene (reference sequence). The V end lost 2 bases, the J end lost 0 bases, and 11 bases lay between the germline ends. CDR3 loop: CAWSPQATSGNTIYF. CDR3 DNA: TGTGCCTGGAGTCCACAGGCCACCTCTGGAAACACCATATATTTT.